Listed below are T cell receptor beta chains from one sample, sequenced in a study of response to subunit inactivated influenza vaccine. Via MiXCR, TCRdb re-called the RT-PCR reads, giving one row per CDR3 protein. The sample includes about 160,000 distinct CDR3 sequences, about 11% of them seen just once. The sequencing used non-naive T cells sorted from PBMCs, collected 40 to 50 days after vaccination. The receptors shown here come from a man aged 45-65 years who received an inactivated influenza vaccine. The CDR3 runs from the conserved cysteine through the conserved F or W. A D gene is named only where the DNA matches it firmly. Rows give clone size only sometimes, using once, few, many, or a class for an expanded clone.

clone size,J gene,D gene,V gene,CDR3 protein,CDR3 DNA
many,TRBJ2-3,.,TRBV15,CATSRPSLGNTQYF,TGTGCCACCAGCAGACCCTCGCTCGGCAATACGCAGTATTTT
few,TRBJ2-7,TRBD1,TRBV7-2,CASSLDYYGTGDEQYF,TGTGCCAGCAGCTTAGATTATTACGGGACAGGGGACGAGCAGTACTTC
many,TRBJ1-2,.,TRBV12-3/TRBV12-4,CASSLGRRRSYTF,TGTGCCAGCAGTTTAGGACGGCGAAGGAGCTACACCTTC
few,TRBJ2-7,TRBD1,TRBV2,CASSGRGNSYEQYF,TGTGCCAGCAGTGGCAGGGGGAACTCCTACGAGCAGTACTTC
.,TRBJ2-7,.,TRBV4-3,CASSQYRDGPYEQYF,TGCGCCAGCAGCCAATACCGGGACGGACCCTACGAGCAGTACTTC
.,TRBJ1-4,.,TRBV28,CASSFRKNGEKLFF,TGTGCCAGCTCTTTTCGCAAGAATGGGGAAAAACTGTTTTTT
.,TRBJ2-3,.,TRBV29-1,CNVERGSTDTQYF,TGCAACGTTGAACGGGGCAGCACAGATACGCAGTATTTT
many,TRBJ2-4,.,TRBV7-2,CASSLGGVNIQYF,TGTGCCAGCAGCTTGGGGGGAGTGAACATTCAGTACTTC
many,TRBJ2-1,.,TRBV12-3/TRBV12-4,CASSFTGPYNEQFF,TGTGCCAGCAGTTTTACAGGACCCTACAATGAGCAGTTCTTC
few,TRBJ1-5,.,TRBV6-2/TRBV6-3,CASADLPAQPQHF,TGTGCCTCAGCAGACCTCCCGGCGCAGCCCCAGCATTTT
once,TRBJ2-2,TRBD2,TRBV20-1,CSAREPSGGITGELFF,TGCAGTGCTAGAGAGCCCAGCGGGGGAATCACCGGGGAGCTGTTTTTT
.,TRBJ2-2,.,TRBV18,CASSSGQNTGELFF,TGTGCCAGCTCATCGGGACAGAACACCGGGGAGCTGTTTTTT
.,TRBJ1-2,.,TRBV2,CASYPEEGKAGGYTF,TGTGCCAGCTACCCTGAGGAGGGGAAAGCGGGTGGCTACACCTTC
.,TRBJ2-3,.,TRBV6-1,CASSRTPSTDTQYF,TGTGCCAGCAGCCGGACCCCCTCCACAGATACGCAGTATTTT
.,TRBJ1-2,.,TRBV6-1,CASTDRAGSYGYTF,TGTGCCAGCACCGACCGGGCAGGGTCCTATGGCTACACCTTC
many,TRBJ1-3,.,TRBV12-3/TRBV12-4,CASSQGTFGNTIYF,TGTGCCAGCAGCCAGGGGACGTTTGGAAACACCATATATTTT
few,TRBJ2-7,.,TRBV20-1,CSARDLLSETFYEQYF,TGCAGTGCTAGAGATCTCTTGTCCGAAACCTTCTACGAGCAGTACTTC
.,TRBJ1-1,.,TRBV19,CASRQGYTEAFF,TGTGCCAGTAGACAGGGCTATACTGAAGCTTTCTTT
many,TRBJ1-3,.,TRBV12-3/TRBV12-4,CASSLGGLTGNTIYF,TGTGCCAGCAGTTTGGGGGGACTTACTGGAAACACCATATATTTT
many,TRBJ1-5,.,TRBV12-3/TRBV12-4,CASSLRRDNQPQHF,TGTGCCAGCAGTTTAAGGCGAGACAATCAGCCCCAGCATTTT
many,TRBJ1-2,.,TRBV6-5,CASSPGESGYTF,TGTGCCAGCAGTCCCGGGGAGAGTGGCTACACCTTC
.,TRBJ1-6,.,TRBV6-1,CASRGQGIDSYNSPLHF,TGTGCCAGCAGAGGTCAGGGGATCGACTCCTATAATTCACCCCTCCACTTT
.,TRBJ2-5,TRBD1,TRBV10-3,CAISESTGTTMETQYF,TGTGCCATCAGTGAGTCGACAGGGACCACAATGGAGACCCAGTACTTC
few,TRBJ2-5,.,TRBV3-1,CASQKPRGTQYF,TGTGCCAGCCAAAAACCACGTGGGACCCAGTACTTC
few,TRBJ2-3,.,TRBV20-1,CSARRDTQYF,TGCAGTGCTAGGAGAGATACGCAGTATTTT
.,TRBJ2-5,TRBD2,TRBV7-8,CASSLALAAGEGQETQYF,TGTGCCAGCAGCTTAGCCCTCGCAGCGGGAGAGGGCCAAGAGACCCAGTACTTC